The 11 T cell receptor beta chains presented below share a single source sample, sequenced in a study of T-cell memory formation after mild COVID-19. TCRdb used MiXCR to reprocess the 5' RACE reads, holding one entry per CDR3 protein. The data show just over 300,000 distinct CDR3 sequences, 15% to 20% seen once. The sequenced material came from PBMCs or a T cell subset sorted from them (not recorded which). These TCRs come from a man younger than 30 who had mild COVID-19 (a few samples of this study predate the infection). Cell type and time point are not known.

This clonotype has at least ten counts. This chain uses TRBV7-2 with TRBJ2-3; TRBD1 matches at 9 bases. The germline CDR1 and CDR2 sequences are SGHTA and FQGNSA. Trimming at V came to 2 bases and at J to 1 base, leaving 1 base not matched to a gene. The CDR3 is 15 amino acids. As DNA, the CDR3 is TGTGCCAGCAGCTTACGGACAGGGGGCACAGATACGCAGTATTTT. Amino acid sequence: CASSLRTGGTDTQYF.

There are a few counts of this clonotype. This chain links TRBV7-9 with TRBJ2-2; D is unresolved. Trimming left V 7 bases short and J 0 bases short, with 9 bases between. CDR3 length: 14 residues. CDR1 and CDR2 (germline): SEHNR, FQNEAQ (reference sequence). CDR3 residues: CASKLDANTGELFF. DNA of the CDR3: TGTGCCAGCAAACTCGACGCGAACACCGGGGAGCTGTTTTTT. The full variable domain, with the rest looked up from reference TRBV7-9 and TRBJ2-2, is DTGVSQNPRHKITKRGQNVTFRCDPISEHNRLYWYRQTLGQGPEFLTYFQNEAQLEKSRLLSDRFSAERPKGSFSTLEIQRTEQGDSAMYLCASKLDANTGELFFGEGSRLTVL.

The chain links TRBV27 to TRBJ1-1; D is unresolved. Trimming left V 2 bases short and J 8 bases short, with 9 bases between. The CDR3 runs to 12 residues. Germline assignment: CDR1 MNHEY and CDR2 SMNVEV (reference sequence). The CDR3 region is CASSLPPREAFF. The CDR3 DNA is TGTGCCAGCAGTTTACCCCCCAGGGAAGCTTTCTTT.

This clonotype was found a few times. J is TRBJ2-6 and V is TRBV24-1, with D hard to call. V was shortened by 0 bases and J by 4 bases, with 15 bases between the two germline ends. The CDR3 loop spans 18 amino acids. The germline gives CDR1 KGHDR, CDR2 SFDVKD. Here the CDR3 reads CATSDLEQALAGANVLTF. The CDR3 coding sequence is TGTGCCACCAGTGATTTGGAGCAGGCGCTGGCCGGGGCCAACGTCCTGACTTTC.

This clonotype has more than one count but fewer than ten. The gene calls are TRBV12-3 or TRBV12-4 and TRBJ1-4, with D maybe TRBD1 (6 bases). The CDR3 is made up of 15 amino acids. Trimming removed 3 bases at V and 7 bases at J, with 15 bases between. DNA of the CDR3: TGTGCCAGCAGTTTGGGACACAATGGAGGTGAAAAACTGTTTTTT. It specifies CASSLGHNGGEKLFF.

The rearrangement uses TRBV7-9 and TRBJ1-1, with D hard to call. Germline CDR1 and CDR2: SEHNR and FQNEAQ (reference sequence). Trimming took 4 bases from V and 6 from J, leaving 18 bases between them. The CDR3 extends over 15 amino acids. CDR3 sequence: CASSSRHADDPEAFF. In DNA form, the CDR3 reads TGTGCCAGCAGCTCAAGACACGCCGATGATCCTGAAGCTTTCTTT.

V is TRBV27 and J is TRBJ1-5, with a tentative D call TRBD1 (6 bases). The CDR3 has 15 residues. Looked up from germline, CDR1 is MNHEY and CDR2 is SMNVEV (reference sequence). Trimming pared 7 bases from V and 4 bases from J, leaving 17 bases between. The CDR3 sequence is CASKTTTGYNQPQHF. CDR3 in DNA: TGTGCCAGCAAGACCACGACAGGCTATAATCAGCCCCAGCATTTT.

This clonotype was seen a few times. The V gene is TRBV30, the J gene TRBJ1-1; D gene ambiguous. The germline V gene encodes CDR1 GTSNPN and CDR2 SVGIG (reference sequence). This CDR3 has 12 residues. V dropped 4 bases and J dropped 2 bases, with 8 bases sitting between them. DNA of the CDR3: TGTGCCTGGAATCTCCCCAACACTGAAGCTTTCTTT. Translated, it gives CAWNLPNTEAFF.

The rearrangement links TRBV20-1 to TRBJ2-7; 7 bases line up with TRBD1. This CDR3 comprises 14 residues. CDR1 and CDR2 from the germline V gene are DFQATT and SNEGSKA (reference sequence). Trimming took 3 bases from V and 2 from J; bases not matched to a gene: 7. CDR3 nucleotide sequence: TGCAGTGCTAGCAAAGACAGGGCCCCCTACGAGCAGTACTTC. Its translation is CSASKDRAPYEQYF.

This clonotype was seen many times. DNA for the CDR3: TGTGCCAGCAGACCCCAAGGGGGGCCGGAAGAGACCCAGTACTTC. Translating gives CASRPQGGPEETQYF. The chain employs TRBV6-6 and TRBJ2-5; tentatively, D is TRBD1 or TRBD2 (6 bases each). The V and J ends lost 6 bases and 3 bases respectively, with 17 bases between them. The germline V gene encodes CDR1 MNHNY and CDR2 SVGAGI (reference sequence). There are 15 residues in the CDR3.

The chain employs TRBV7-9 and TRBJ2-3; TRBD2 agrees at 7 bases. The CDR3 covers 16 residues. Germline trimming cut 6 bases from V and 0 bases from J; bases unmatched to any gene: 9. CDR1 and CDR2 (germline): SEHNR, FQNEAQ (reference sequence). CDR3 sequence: CASRLKLSGSTDTQYF. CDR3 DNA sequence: TGTGCCAGCAGACTCAAACTTAGCGGGAGCACAGATACGCAGTATTTT.